These 3 T cell receptor beta chains originate from one sample sequenced in a study of T-cell memory formation after mild COVID-19. Each CDR3 protein is one row after TCRdb ran MiXCR on the 5' RACE reads. Of around 390,000 distinct CDR3 sequences listed, about 17% were seen once; the top ten hold 20% to 25%. Material: PBMCs or a T cell subset sorted from them (not recorded which). The receptors stem from a young man who had mild COVID-19 (a few samples of this study predate the infection). Cell type and time point are not known.

This clonotype was observed a handful of times. The chain links TRBV11-2 to TRBJ2-3; D may be TRBD1 (5 bases). Deletions cut 1 base from V and 4 bases from J, with 12 bases between. The CDR3 totals 15 residues. Germline V gene lookup returns CDR1 SGHAT and CDR2 FQNNGV. The CDR3 spells CASSLAGRQPDTQYF. In DNA, the CDR3 is TGTGCCAGCAGCTTAGCAGGGCGGCAGCCAGATACGCAGTATTTT.

This clonotype has just a few counts. The genes are TRBV7-6 and TRBJ2-3; weak D call: TRBD2 (6 bases). Germline CDR1 and CDR2: SGHVS and FNYEAQ. The V and J ends lost 0 bases and 6 bases respectively, with 10 bases between them. The CDR3 covers 14 residues. The CDR3 DNA reads TGTGCCAGCAGCTTAGCCGGGAGTTTGGATACGCAGTATTTT. This sequence encodes CASSLAGSLDTQYF.

V gene TRBV6-6 combines with J gene TRBJ2-7, with D unresolved. CDR3 length equals 14 residues. V was cut by 5 bases and J by 2 bases, with 13 bases left in between. The germline gives CDR1 MNHNY, CDR2 SVGAGI (reference sequence). CDR3 nucleotides: TGTGCCAGCAGTCCCCGGGCCCTAGCCTACGAGCAGTACGTC. This translates into CASSPRALAYEQYV.